What follows are 18 T cell receptor beta chains derived from one specimen sequenced in a study of PD-1 blockade in classical Hodgkin lymphoma (dated by TCRdb to the early 2020s). The intended sense of this specimen's time point label: cycle 4 day 1 (C4D1), after 6 weeks of nivolumab. Every trial patient had relapsed after autologous stem cell transplantation, and cohorts A, B and C differed in prior brentuximab vedotin exposure. The library was built by means of the immunoSEQ multiplex PCR assay. The clones in this table, taken by TCRdb from immuneACCESS, are in-frame only. Not every clone is retained; where verified, under half of the shortfall comes from an unresolved V gene, and the cause of the rest is unknown. Recorded for this sample are some 52,000 clones; around nine tenths of them occurred a single time. The ten top clones hold around 6.5% of the sample. Material: peripheral blood mononuclear cells (PBMCs), obtained before the fourth cycle of nivolumab. These receptors all stem from a human donor with classical Hodgkin lymphoma.

In DNA, the CDR3 is TGTGCCAGCAGTTACGGGCAGGGCTCCTACAATGAGCAGTTCTTC. This encodes CASSYGQGSYNEQFF. The chain has TRBV6-5 and TRBJ2-1; D might be TRBD1 (5 bases). The V gene lost 2 bases and the J gene lost 0 bases, with 8 bases spanning the gap. The CDR3 consists of 15 residues. Germline V gives CDR1 MNHEY, CDR2 SVGAGI.

This chain connects TRBV5-1 to TRBJ2-3; 9 nucleotides align to TRBD2. V lost 4 bases and J lost 3; bases outside the gene matches: 9. The CDR3 is made up of 16 amino acids. Germline assignment: CDR1 SGHRS and CDR2 YFSETQ. DNA for the CDR3: TGCGCCAGCAGCCCAGGGACTAGCCACCGGACAGATACGCAGTATTTT. Its translation: CASSPGTSHRTDTQYF. The whole variable domain, remainder taken from reference TRBV5-1 and TRBJ2-3, is KAGVTQTPRYLIKTRGQQVTLSCSPISGHRSVSWYQQTPGQGLQFLFEYFSETQRNKGNFPGRFSGRQFSNSRSEMNVSTLELGDSALYLCASSPGTSHRTDTQYFGPGTRLTVL.

This chain connects TRBV19 to TRBJ2-2; the D gene is possibly TRBD1 (5 bases). Trimming cost V 3 bases and J 4 bases, with 9 bases left between them. Germline CDR1 LNHDA, CDR2 SQIVND (reference sequence). The CDR3 consists of 14 residues. In DNA form, the CDR3 reads TGTGCCAGTAGTATTGAAGGGGCCACCGGGGAGCTGTTTTTT. Translating it yields CASSIEGATGELFF.

The chain uses TRBV18 and TRBJ2-5; no clear D. The J call is uncertain, as TRBJ2-7 better fits the DNA end. Per germline, CDR1 KGHSH and CDR2 LQKENI. The CDR3 consists of 14 residues. CDR3 sequence (DNA): TGTGCCAGCTCACCACGAGGCAGCTCCTACGAGCAGTACTTC. Translated: CASSPRGSSYEQYF.

The chain links TRBV2 to TRBJ1-1; D is possibly TRBD1 (5 bases). The CDR3 runs to 12 residues. Deletions cut 7 bases from V and 4 bases from J, with 10 bases between. Germline V gene lookup returns CDR1 SNHLY and CDR2 FYNNEI. This chain's CDR3 is CASIGGGTEAFF. Written as DNA, the CDR3 is TGTGCCAGCATCGGCGGGGGCACTGAAGCTTTCTTT.

The gene calls are TRBV28 and TRBJ1-5; D gene unclear. The germline gives CDR1 MDHEN, CDR2 SYDVKM. V was shortened by 8 bases and J by 0 bases, with 11 bases between the two germline ends. CDR3 length: 14 residues. CDR3 sequence (DNA): TGTGCCAGCGGGGTGGGAGGTAGCAATCAGCCCCAGCATTTT. As protein: CASGVGGSNQPQHF.

This chain uses TRBV4-1 with TRBJ2-1, with 12 bases lining up with TRBD2. The CDR3 totals 15 residues. With V trimmed by 4 bases and J by 5 bases, 3 bases remained unmatched. Looked up from germline, CDR1 is MGHRA and CDR2 is YSYEKL. CDR3: CASSLTSGSHNEQFF. CDR3 nucleotide sequence: TGCGCCAGCAGCCTGACTAGCGGGAGTCACAATGAGCAGTTCTTC.

The chain couples TRBV27 to TRBJ1-1; D uncertain. The CDR3 runs 15 residues. Trimming pared 5 bases from V and 0 bases from J, leaving 13 bases between. Germline V gene data show CDR1 as MNHEY and CDR2 as SMNVEV (reference sequence). The CDR3 DNA reads as TGTGCCAGCAGTCCTCAAGGGCCTCTGAACACTGAAGCTTTCTTT. Its translation is CASSPQGPLNTEAFF.

The gene calls are TRBV5-6 and TRBJ1-6; D is unclear. V was pared by 0 bases and J by 5 bases, with 9 bases between. The CDR3 is 15 amino acids. Per germline, CDR1 SGHDT and CDR2 YYEEEE. CDR3 in amino acids: CASSLGQLNNSPLHF. Written as DNA, the CDR3 is TGTGCCAGCAGCTTGGGCCAGTTGAATAATTCACCCCTCCACTTT.

This chain joins TRBV21-1 and TRBJ1-2; TRBD1, the D gene given by the table, was not confirmed from the DNA. TRBV21-1 is a pseudogene segment. The CDR3 contains 15 residues. CDR3 residues: CASSKTDRGNYGYTF. The CDR3 DNA is TGTGCCAGCAGCAAAACGGACAGGGGCAACTATGGCTACACCTTC.

The rearrangement joins TRBV10-3 to TRBJ2-7; TRBD1 matches 10 bases. The germline V gene has CDR1 ENHRY and CDR2 SYGVKD. The CDR3 is 13 amino acids. With V trimmed by 6 bases and J by 3 bases, 2 bases remained unmatched. In DNA form, the CDR3 reads TGTGCCATCAGAGGGACAGGGGTCTACGAGCAGTACTTC. Its protein product is CAIRGTGVYEQYF.

As DNA, the CDR3 is TGCAGCGTTGAACTGGGACAAAACACTGAAGCTTTCTTT. Amino acid sequence: CSVELGQNTEAFF. V and J are TRBV29-1 and TRBJ1-1; tentative D call: TRBD1 (6 bases). Trimming left V 2 bases short and J 2 bases short, with 9 bases between. The germline V gene has CDR1 SQVTM and CDR2 ANQGSEA. The CDR3 has 13 residues.

V usage is TRBV5-1 and J usage is TRBJ1-4, with D perhaps TRBD1 (5 bases). The ends were cut back, 1 base at V and 7 bases at J, with 17 bases in the middle. The CDR3 covers 16 residues. From germline, CDR1 is SGHRS and CDR2 YFSETQ. The CDR3, as DNA: TGCGCCAGCAGCTTGAATCCGGGGGGTAGCGGTGAAAAACTGTTTTTT. This codes for CASSLNPGGSGEKLFF.

The V and J genes are TRBV7-7 and TRBJ2-2; D is unresolved. The CDR3 is made up of 14 amino acids. Per germline, CDR1 SSHAT and CDR2 FNYEAQ (reference sequence). CDR3 loop: CASQPSAFTGELFF. The CDR3 DNA is TGTGCTAGCCAACCTTCGGCCTTTACCGGGGAGCTGTTTTTT.

The V call is TRBV19, the J call TRBJ1-2; 8 positions agree with TRBD1. This CDR3 has 15 residues. V lost 3 bases to trimming and J lost 2 bases; unmatched junction nucleotides: 5. CDR1 is LNHDA, CDR2 SQIVND, per germline (reference sequence). CDR3 nucleotide sequence: TGTGCCAGTAGTATCCGACAGGGGACGAACTATGGCTACACCTTC. Residues: CASSIRQGTNYGYTF.

On this clone itself: The sample holds other DNA sequences that translate to the same CDR3. The chain joins TRBV5-4 to TRBJ1-3, with D unresolved. V lost 1 base to trimming and J lost 0 bases, with 8 bases between them. Germline loops: CDR1 SGHNT, CDR2 YYREEE (reference sequence). There are 15 residues in the CDR3. The CDR3 protein is CASSLSPSSGNTIYF. In DNA form, the CDR3 reads TGTGCCAGCAGCTTGAGCCCGAGCTCTGGAAACACCATATATTTT.

The genes are TRBV7-2 and TRBJ1-4; D gene unclear. Trimming stripped 2 bases from V and 7 bases from J, with 14 bases between. Germline-derived CDR1 and CDR2 are SGHTA and FQGNSA. The CDR3 is 15 residues long. The CDR3 loop reads CASSLIPLGGEKLFF. The CDR3 DNA follows: TGTGCCAGCAGCTTAATACCGCTTGGCGGTGAAAAACTGTTTTTT. Combining the CDR3 with reference TRBV7-2 and TRBJ1-4 gives the whole variable domain GAGVSQSPSNKVTEKGKDVELRCDPISGHTALYWYRQSLGQGLEFLIYFQGNSAPDKSGLPSDRFSAERTGGSVSTLTIQRTQQEDSAVYLCASSLIPLGGEKLFFGSGTQLSVL.

The chain recombines TRBV28 with TRBJ2-3; weak D call: TRBD1 (6 bases). This CDR3 has 10 residues. Germline V gives CDR1 MDHEN, CDR2 SYDVKM. CDR3 nucleotide sequence: TGTTGTGGTCAGGGGGATACGCAGTATTTT. This sequence encodes CCGQGDTQYF.